Shown below are 10 T cell receptor beta chains from a single sample sequenced in a study of T cell clonality in common variable immunodeficiency. Data came from immunoSEQ multiplex PCR; TCRdb stores just in-frame clones and leaves some out. The sample presents approximately 81,000 clones, none singletons. The sample was peripheral blood mononuclear cells. These receptor sequences come from a person aged 18 to 75 in good health.

This clone was found many times. The observed sequence ends 3 residues before the CDR3 terminus, with the missing tail filled in from the germline J gene. This chain joins TRBV3-1 (or the pseudogene TRBV3-2) and TRBJ2-3; 8 bases align to TRBD2. V dropped 1 base and J dropped 3; count of bases not matched to a gene: 9. The length of the CDR3 is 17 residues. The V gene's germline CDR1 is LGHDT and CDR2 YNNKEL (reference sequence). The sequenced CDR3 bases are TGTGCCAGCAGCCAAGGGATCAGCGGGAGAAGTACAGATACG. Translated: CASSQGISGRSTDT. The CDR3 in full is CASSQGISGRSTDTQYF.

This clone was found many times. The CDR3 end is not reached by the read, which stops 3 residues before it; the germline J gene fills it in. The V and J genes are TRBV2 and TRBJ1-1; D uncertain. CDR3 size: 14 residues. The germline CDR1 and CDR2 sequences are SNHLY and FYNNEI. Between the trimmed V and J ends, which lost 4 bases and 3 bases, there was a span of 12 bases. The DNA read from the CDR3 is TGTGCCAGCAGTGTGGTCGTGGCCTACACTGAA. The encoded protein is CASSVVVAYTE. The whole CDR3 sequence reads CASSVVVAYTEAFF.

In its sample, this clone was seen many times. The observed sequence ends 3 residues before the CDR3 terminus, with the missing tail filled in from the germline J gene. The chain is built from TRBV11-3 and TRBJ2-1; the D is unclear. From germline, CDR1 is SGHNT and CDR2 YENEEA. This CDR3 spans 12 amino acids. V dropped 0 bases and J dropped 6 bases, with 3 bases sitting between them. The sequenced part of the CDR3 DNA is TGTGCCAGCAGCTTAGACAGCAATGAG. This sequence encodes CASSLDSNE. The entire CDR3 is CASSLDSNEQFF.

This clone was detected many times. The read finishes 3 residues shy of the CDR3 end, and the germline J gene is used to complete it. The chain joins TRBV19 to TRBJ2-5; TRBD1 matches at 9 bases. J was trimmed by 3 bases and V by 3 bases; bases with no gene match: 5. Per germline, CDR1 LNHDA and CDR2 SQIVND (reference sequence). This CDR3 has 15 residues. The CDR3 DNA, read in part, is TGTGCCAGTAGTATTCCGGGACAGGGCAAAGAGACC. Protein product: CASSIPGQGKET. In full, the CDR3 reads CASSIPGQGKETQYF.

The sample holds many counts of this clone. The read ends 3 residues before the CDR3 terminus; that terminus is restored from the germline J gene. The chain combines TRBV7-2 with TRBJ2-7; D not certain. This CDR3 has 14 amino acids. Germline CDR1 SGHTA, CDR2 FQGNSA. Trimming shortened V by 1 base and J by 2 bases, and 9 bases separated the two germline ends. CDR3 loop: CASSLGHPAYEQYF. The CDR3 DNA, read in part, is TGTGCCAGCAGCTTAGGACACCCCGCCTACGAG.

This clone was counted ten times or more. Coverage ceases 3 residues before the CDR3 finishes, and the germline J gene fills in the end. V usage is TRBV2 and J usage is TRBJ1-6, with 8 bases that match TRBD1. Looked up from germline, CDR1 is SNHLY and CDR2 is FYNNEI. V shed 5 bases and J 4 bases; nucleotides not matched to a gene: 10. This CDR3 contains 17 residues. Partial CDR3 DNA: TGTGCCAGCAGTCCTCCGGACAGGGACTTTTATAATTCACCC. Its translation: CASSPPDRDFYNSP. In full, the CDR3 is CASSPPDRDFYNSPLHF.

This clone showed up many times. The CDR3 is cut off 3 residues early in the read; its end comes from the germline J gene. The chain uses TRBV18 and TRBJ1-1; maybe TRBD1 (5 bases). Germline V gene lookup returns CDR1 KGHSH and CDR2 LQKENI. Deletions cut 2 bases from V and 1 base from J, with 17 bases between. CDR3 length equals 17 residues. The CDR3 bases that were read are TGTGCCAGCTCACCAGGACACCTAGGCACGGCGAACACTGAA. Residues: CASSPGHLGTANTE. The CDR3 as a whole reads CASSPGHLGTANTEAFF.

The table lists this clone with many counts. The CDR3 is cut off 3 residues early in the read; its end comes from the germline J gene. The chain carries TRBV5-6 and TRBJ1-1; TRBD1 matches at 7 bases. Trimming removed 3 bases from V and 0 bases from J; junction bases left unmatched: 5. CDR3 length: 15 amino acids. The germline V gene encodes CDR1 SGHDT and CDR2 YYEEEE. CDR3 loop: CASSSTGVVNTEAFF. CDR3 DNA (partial): TGTGCCAGCAGCTCTACAGGGGTCGTGAACACTGAA.

At least ten counts were recorded for this clone. The read comes to an end 3 residues before the CDR3 does, leaving the germline J gene to fill in the end. The gene calls are TRBV10-1 and TRBJ2-7; the match to TRBD2 covers 7 bases. Trimming at V came to 4 bases and at J to 3 bases, leaving 6 bases not matched to a gene. The CDR3 has 14 residues. Germline CDR1 is WNHNN and CDR2 is SYGVQD (reference sequence). The CDR3 protein is CASSAASGNYEQYF. The CDR3 bases that were read are TGCGCCAGCAGTGCGGCTAGCGGCAACTACGAG.

This clone was counted at least ten times. The read is 3 residues too short to cover the CDR3 end, so that end is filled in from the germline J gene. The rearrangement links TRBV20-1 to TRBJ2-7, with 9 bases matching TRBD2. J gave up 4 bases and V 6 bases, and 13 bases lay outside the gene matches. This CDR3 has 15 amino acids. Germline V gene data show CDR1 as DFQATT and CDR2 as SNEGSKA (reference sequence). The part of the CDR3 DNA that was read is TGCAGTGCCCGGACATCAATGACTAGCGGATACGAG. Protein sequence: CSARTSMTSGYE. The whole CDR3 region reads CSARTSMTSGYEQYF.